This T cell receptor (beta chain) was captured by sequencing in a study of TIL therapy for anti-PD-1-resistant metastatic lung cancer. Overall study results and limits: TIL cultures after expansion showed higher clonality and lower diversity than baseline tumor (median 6% vs 31%).

Germline V gene sequence: CDR1 SGHRS, CDR2 YFSETQ. This CDR3 is 16 amino acids long. Trimming shortened V by 4 bases and J by 0 bases, and 15 bases separated the two germline ends. Time point given: pre-treatment sample, taken before nivolumab and TIL therapy. Tumor tissue came from excised metastases, mostly pleural nodules or supraclavicular lymph nodes. The immunoSEQ assay was v3. The protocol was immunoSEQ multiplex PCR, while the TCRdb copy is restricted to in-frame clones and leaves out a portion. The sample has tens of thousands of clones, approximately 57% seen once. As concerns this clone: The antigen is undetermined.

Source: tumor tissue, taken at baseline. The receptor was isolated from a woman aged 30 to 85 with non-small cell lung cancer. This chain links TRBV5-1 with TRBJ2-3; D might be TRBD1 or TRBD2, each matching 5 bases. The DNA for the CDR3 is TGCGCCAGCAGCACCGGGACCCAAACCAGCACAGATACGCAGTATTTT. Protein sequence: CASSTGTQTSTDTQYF.